Listed below are T cell receptor beta chains from one sample, sequenced in a study of CD8 T cells in ankylosing spondylitis. MiXCR, run by TCRdb on the 5' RACE reads, gives a single entry per CDR3 protein. The table shows about 39,000 distinct CDR3 sequences, with more than 3% occurring only once. The material sequenced was blood, either unsorted or a sorted T cell fraction (not recorded which). Receptor source: a female donor with ankylosing spondylitis or in good health (not recorded which). The CDR3 runs from the conserved cysteine through the conserved F or W. The D gene is left open where the match is weak. Expanded clones get a size class; other rows say once, few or many, or leave the size out.

TRBJ1-2,TRBD1,TRBV9,many,CASSVEKDRGPDGYTF
TRBJ2-1,TRBD1,TRBV9,many,CASSVFGTGSNEQFF
TRBJ2-6,-,TRBV9,many,CASSSPPGANVLTF
TRBJ2-3,TRBD1,TRBV9,medium-sized,CASSARTGKDTQYF
TRBJ1-1,-,TRBV9,many,CASSPGTSSTEAFF
TRBJ1-1,-,TRBV9,many,CASSVEGRRNTEAFF
TRBJ2-7,TRBD1,TRBV9,medium-sized,CASSPDREPYEQYF
TRBJ2-1,-,TRBV9,many,CASNLFPGDYNEQFF
TRBJ2-2,TRBD2,TRBV9,many,CASSVSWRLAGGELFF
TRBJ1-2,-,TRBV9,many,CASSALQGAYGYTF
TRBJ1-3,-,TRBV9,medium-sized,CASARDGNSGNTIYF
TRBJ1-6,-,TRBV9,many,CASSEGTGINSPLHF
TRBJ2-2,-,TRBV9,-,CASRATTANTGELFF
TRBJ1-5,-,TRBV9,many,CASSAVGNQPQHF
TRBJ2-7,-,TRBV9,-,CASSVGEAYEQYF
TRBJ2-7,TRBD2,TRBV9,many,CASSVGEGFSSYEQYF
TRBJ2-5,TRBD2,TRBV9,-,CASSPAAGANLETQYF
TRBJ2-3,TRBD2,TRBV9,many,CASSVSGGSDTQYF
TRBJ1-1,TRBD1,TRBV9,many,CASSPSGTGYAEAFF
TRBJ2-1,TRBD2,TRBV9,medium-sized,CASSVRAGTSGYNEQFF
TRBJ1-1,-,TRBV9,many,CASSVAAGLNTEAFF
TRBJ1-1,-,TRBV9,many,CASSPTTGNTEAFF
TRBJ1-1,-,TRBV9,many,CASSVELRGSGEAFF
TRBJ2-3,-,TRBV9,many,CASSPRGGLGPSTDTQYF
TRBJ1-1,-,TRBV9,medium-sized,CASSALDPSSEAFF
TRBJ1-2,-,TRBV9,many,CASSVADGYGYTF
TRBJ1-2,TRBD1,TRBV9,medium-sized,CASSPGGTGNYGYTF
TRBJ1-1,TRBD1,TRBV9,few,CASSETGEEEAFF
TRBJ2-3,-,TRBV9,many,CASSPMERFTDTQYF
TRBJ1-1,-,TRBV21-1,many,CASSRNEAFF
TRBJ1-2,TRBD1,TRBV9,many,CASSPSGGTGGVGGYTF
TRBJ1-2,TRBD1,TRBV9,medium-sized,CASSASRSDRGGYTF
TRBJ1-1,-,TRBV9,many,CASSVDNPGPTMNTEAFF
TRBJ2-7,TRBD1,TRBV9,many,CASSADWTGETEQYF
TRBJ2-5,-,TRBV9,many,CASSVTSGETQYF
TRBJ2-3,TRBD2,TRBV9,many,CASSVTGLAGPTDTQYF
TRBJ1-2,TRBD1,TRBV9,many,CASSPGQVYGYTF
TRBJ1-1,-,TRBV9,many,CASSRGRGTEAFF
TRBJ2-5,-,TRBV9,many,CASSAYRQETQYF
TRBJ1-4,TRBD1,TRBV9,many,CASSIGQGRGRTNEKLFF
TRBJ2-2,-,TRBV9,many,CASSVFTGELFF
TRBJ1-4,-,TRBV9,many,CASSVGGEGGEKLFF
TRBJ2-1,TRBD2,TRBV9,few,CASSVLAGDEQFF
TRBJ2-1,TRBD2,TRBV9,few,CASSVDPTGGFSSYNEQFF
TRBJ1-1,-,TRBV9,many,CASSVGGSLVPPNTEAFF
TRBJ2-7,TRBD1,TRBV9,many,CASSGGQGTYEQYF
TRBJ1-6,-,TRBV9,many,CASSLTWGFDSPLHF
TRBJ2-5,TRBD2,TRBV9,many,CASSVSLAGDQETQYF
TRBJ2-2,-,TRBV9,many,CASSARQADTGELFF
TRBJ2-2,TRBD2,TRBV9,many,CASSERAGVTAGELFF
TRBJ1-1,-,TRBV9,many,CASSVALGRTEAFF
TRBJ1-2,-,TRBV9,many,CASSASSTRGYTF
TRBJ2-1,-,TRBV9,few,CASSLRQNNEQFF
TRBJ2-1,TRBD2,TRBV9,many,CASSVGRLATNEQFF